The rows below give T cell receptor beta chains drawn from one sample of a study of blood T cell repertoires in COVID-19. Method: immunoSEQ multiplex PCR; TCRdb's copy keeps in-frame clones and lacks some. The data contain roughly 250,000 clones, 75% to 90% of them seen just once; the ten biggest clones take up around 6%. What was sequenced was PBMCs or T cells enriched from blood (not recorded which). These receptors came from a woman aged 25 to 39 with acute COVID-19. CDR3s include the opening cysteine and the closing phenylalanine or tryptophan. A D gene is named only where the DNA matches it firmly. Only part of the rows carry a size: once, few, many, or a class if the clone is expanded.

>NA|TRBD1|TRBV25-1|TRBJ2-7
TGTGCCAGCAGCAAATCAAAACGGGACAGCTCCTACGAGCAGTACTTC
CASSKSKRDSSYEQYF
>NA|TRBD2|TRBV11-3|TRBJ2-1
TGTGCCAGCAGCTTATCTAGCGGGAGGTGGAATGAGCAGTTCTTC
CASSLSSGRWNEQFF
>NA|TRBD1|TRBV9|TRBJ2-3
TGTGCCAGCAGCGCAGGGGGGACAGGAGCCACAGATACGCAGTATTTT
CASSAGGTGATDTQYF
>NA|NA|TRBV19|TRBJ1-1
TGTGCCAGTAGTATGAAGGCCACATGGGCCCTGGAAGCTTTCTTT
CASSMKATWALEAFF
>NA|NA|TRBV7-9|TRBJ1-4
TGTGCCAGCAGCCTTGTAGATGAAAAACTGTTTTTT
CASSLVDEKLFF
>NA|NA|TRBV2|TRBJ1-3
TGTGCCAGCAGTGAGAGTCTCCAGGGGACTGGAAACACCATATATTTT
CASSESLQGTGNTIYF
>NA|NA|TRBV6-5|TRBJ2-2
TGTGCCAGCAGTCCCGACTGGAACACCGGGGAGCTGTTTTTT
CASSPDWNTGELFF
>NA|TRBD2|TRBV23-1|TRBJ2-1
TGCGCCAGCAGTCATCTCAAACTAGCGGGAGAGGGCAATGAGCAGTTCTTC
CASSHLKLAGEGNEQFF
>once|NA|TRBV28|TRBJ1-2
TGTGCCAGCAGTTTACAGGGCTCGTCTTATGGCTACACCTTC
CASSLQGSSYGYTF
>few|TRBD1|TRBV19|TRBJ1-4
TGTGCCAGTAGTACCCGGGACAGCCTTGCAACTAATGAAAAACTGTTTTTT
CASSTRDSLATNEKLFF
>NA|NA|TRBV3-1/TRBV3-2|TRBJ1-3
TGTGCCAGCAGCCCAATCACAGGGTTCGACGGCACCATATATTTT
CASSPITGFDGTIYF
>NA|NA|TRBV6-5|TRBJ2-1
TGTGCCAGCAGGGTCGGAGACGGCGCCTACAATGAGCAGTTCTTC
CASRVGDGAYNEQFF
>few|NA|TRBV28|TRBJ1-4
TGTGCCAGCAGTTTAGGGCCGTTTGAAAAACTGTTTTTT
CASSLGPFEKLFF
>NA|NA|TRBV19|TRBJ1-2
TGTGCCAGTACCCCCCACGTTTTCAAGGAACCTAGCTATGGCTACACCTTC
CASTPHVFKEPSYGYTF
>once|TRBD2|TRBV9|TRBJ2-1
TGTGCCAGCAGCGTACTAGCGGGGAACGAAAATGAGCAGTTCTTC
CASSVLAGNENEQFF
>NA|NA|TRBV2|TRBJ2-5
TGTGCCAGCAGGGACAGCGGCGGAGAGACCCAGTACTTC
CASRDSGGETQYF
>NA|NA|TRBV30|TRBJ1-5
TGTGCCTGGAGTGGGGCCCACAATCAGCCCCAGCATTTT
CAWSGAHNQPQHF
>NA|TRBD1|TRBV18|TRBJ2-5
TGTGCCAGCTCACCGGGACAGTTACAAGAGACCCAGTACTTC
CASSPGQLQETQYF
>NA|NA|TRBV5-1|TRBJ2-3
TGCGCCAGCAGCTTGGCCGGGGTTGCGGGGGCCTACACAGATACGCAGTATTTT
CASSLAGVAGAYTDTQYF
>NA|TRBD1|TRBV6-5|TRBJ2-7
TGTGCCAGCACTCACCACAGGACAGGGGGCTACGAGCAGTACTTC
CASTHHRTGGYEQYF
>NA|TRBD2|TRBV19|TRBJ2-7
TGTGCCAGTAGTATTTATGGCGGGAGGGTTTACGAGCAGTACTTC
CASSIYGGRVYEQYF
>once|TRBD1|TRBV6-5|TRBJ1-1
TGTGCCAGCAGAGGGACAGCGAACACTGAAGCTTTCTTT
CASRGTANTEAFF
>NA|NA|TRBV9|TRBJ2-1
TGTGCCAGCAGCGGCTCCCGAGCGATGGTGGATGAGCAGTTCTTC
CASSGSRAMVDEQFF
>few|NA|TRBV15|TRBJ2-1
TGTGCCACCAGCAGGGGGAGGTACAATGAGCAGTTCTTC
CATSRGRYNEQFF
>few|TRBD2|TRBV5-1|TRBJ2-1
TGCGCCAGCAGCTTGGCTGGTGGACTAGCGGGAGGTTACAATGAGCAGTTCTTC
CASSLAGGLAGGYNEQFF
>NA|NA|TRBV7-2|TRBJ1-6
TGTGCCAGCAGCTTAGGTCAGGGGTTTGATAATTCACCCCTCCACTTT
CASSLGQGFDNSPLHF
>once|TRBD1|TRBV6-5|TRBJ1-6
TGTGCCAGCAGTTACGCCGGGACAGGGTTAAGGTCACCCCTCCACTTT
CASSYAGTGLRSPLHF
>NA|TRBD1|TRBV12-3/TRBV12-4|TRBJ2-3
TGTGCCAGCAACGACAGGGACACAGATACGCAGTATTTT
CASNDRDTDTQYF
>NA|TRBD1|TRBV9|TRBJ2-5
TGTGCCAGCAGCGTAGGGACAGGGGTGGAGACCGAGACCCAGTACTTC
CASSVGTGVETETQYF
>NA|TRBD1|TRBV15|TRBJ1-2
TGTGCCACCAGCAGACCCGGGACAGGGGAGGTCTACACCTTC
CATSRPGTGEVYTF
>NA|TRBD1|TRBV28|TRBJ1-1
TGTGCCAGCAGTTTAAACAGGGGGTTCACTGAAGCTTTCTTT
CASSLNRGFTEAFF
>NA|NA|TRBV9|TRBJ2-1
TGTGCCAGCAGCCCCGTTGACAACTCCTACAATGAGCAGTTCTTC
CASSPVDNSYNEQFF
>few|TRBD1|TRBV13|TRBJ2-2
TGTGCCAGCGGAGACAGGGGCCCGAACACCGGGGAGCTGTTTTTT
CASGDRGPNTGELFF
>NA|TRBD1|TRBV5-4|TRBJ1-1
TGTGCCAGCAGCTCCCCGGACAGGTCCAACCTTAGGACTGAAGCTTTCTTT
CASSSPDRSNLRTEAFF
>NA|TRBD1|TRBV27|TRBJ1-2
TGTGCCAGCAGTTCCTGGACAGGGGACGTTGATGGCTACACCTTC
CASSSWTGDVDGYTF
>NA|NA|TRBV19|TRBJ1-5
TGTGCCAGTAGTATAGGGGGGCAAAGGGGTCAGCCCCAGCATTTT
CASSIGGQRGQPQHF
>NA|TRBD2|TRBV27|TRBJ2-7
TGTGCCAGCAGTTTTAGGCGGGAGGGCCCCTACGAGCAGTACTTC
CASSFRREGPYEQYF
>NA|TRBD2|TRBV27|TRBJ2-5
TGTGCCAGCTCCCCTAGCGGGATAAGGGAGACCCAGTACTTC
CASSPSGIRETQYF
>once|NA|TRBV5-1|TRBJ2-7
TGCGCCAGCAGCTTGGGGTCCTGGGCAGGTTCGGCCTACGAGCAGTACTTC
CASSLGSWAGSAYEQYF
>NA|NA|TRBV2|TRBJ2-5
TGTGCCAGCAGTGAGGTCAGGGCAGAAGAGACCCAGTACTTC
CASSEVRAEETQYF
>NA|TRBD1|TRBV28|TRBJ2-3
TGTGCCAGCAGTAGCTCCGGGACAGGGACGCATACGCAGTATTTT
CASSSSGTGTHTQYF
>NA|NA|TRBV28|TRBJ1-4
TGTGCCGAGCGTGGGGAAAAACTGTTTTTT
CAERGEKLFF
>NA|NA|TRBV20-1|TRBJ1-6
TGCAGTGCTAGAGACCGGTCACCCCTCCACTTT
CSARDRSPLHF
>NA|TRBD1|TRBV10-3|TRBJ2-2
TGTGCCATCAGCCCCGACCGGGACAGGGGGCGAACCGGGGAGCTGTTTTTT
CAISPDRDRGRTGELFF
>NA|NA|TRBV7-9|TRBJ2-7
TGTGCCAGCAGCTTCTTGCAGGGTATCGCTTACGAGCAGTACTTC
CASSFLQGIAYEQYF